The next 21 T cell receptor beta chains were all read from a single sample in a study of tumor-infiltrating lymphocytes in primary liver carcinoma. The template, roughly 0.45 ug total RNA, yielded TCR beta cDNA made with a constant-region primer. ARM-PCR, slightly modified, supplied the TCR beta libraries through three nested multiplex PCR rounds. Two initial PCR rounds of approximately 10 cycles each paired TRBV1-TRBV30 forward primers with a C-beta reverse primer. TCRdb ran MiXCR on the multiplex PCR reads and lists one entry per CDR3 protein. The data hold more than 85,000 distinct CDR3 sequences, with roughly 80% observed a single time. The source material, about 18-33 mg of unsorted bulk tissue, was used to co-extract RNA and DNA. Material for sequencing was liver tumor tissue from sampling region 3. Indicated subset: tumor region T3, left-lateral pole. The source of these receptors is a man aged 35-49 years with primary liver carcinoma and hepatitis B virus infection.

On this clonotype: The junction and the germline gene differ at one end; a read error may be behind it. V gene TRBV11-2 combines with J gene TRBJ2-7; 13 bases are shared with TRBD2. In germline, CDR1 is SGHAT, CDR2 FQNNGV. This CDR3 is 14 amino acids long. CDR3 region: CASSSGLAGVGQYF. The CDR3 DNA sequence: TGTGCCAGCAGCTCTGGACTAGCGGGAGTCGGGCAGTATTTC.

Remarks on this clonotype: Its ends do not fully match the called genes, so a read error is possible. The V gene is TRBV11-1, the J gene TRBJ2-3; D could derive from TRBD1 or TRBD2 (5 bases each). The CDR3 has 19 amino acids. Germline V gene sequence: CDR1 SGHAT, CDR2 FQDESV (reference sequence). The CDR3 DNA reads TGTGCCAGCAGCACTGGGGGAAGCTCTGTTGGAGCCCCCACAGATTCGCAGTATTTT. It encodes CASSTGGSSVGAPTDSQYF. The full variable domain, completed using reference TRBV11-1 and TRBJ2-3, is EAEVAQSPRYKITEKSQAVAFWCDPISGHATLYWYRQILGQGPELLVQFQDESVVDDSQLPKDRFSAERLKGVDSTLKIQPAELGDSAMYLCASSTGGSSVGAPTDSQYFGPGTRLTVL.

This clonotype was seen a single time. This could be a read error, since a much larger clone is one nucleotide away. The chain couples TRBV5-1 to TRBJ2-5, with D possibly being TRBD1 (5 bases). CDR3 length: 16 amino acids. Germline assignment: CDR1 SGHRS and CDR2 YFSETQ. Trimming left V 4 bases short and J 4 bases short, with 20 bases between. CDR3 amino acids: CASSQNRHGARETQYF. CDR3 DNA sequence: TGCGCCAGCAGCCAGAACCGACATGGGGCAAGAGAGACCCAGTACTTC.

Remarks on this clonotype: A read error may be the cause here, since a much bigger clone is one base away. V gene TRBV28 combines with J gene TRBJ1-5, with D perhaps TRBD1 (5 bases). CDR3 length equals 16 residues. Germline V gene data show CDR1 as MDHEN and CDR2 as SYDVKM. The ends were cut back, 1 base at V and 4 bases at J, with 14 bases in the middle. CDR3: CASSLFREGGNQPQHF. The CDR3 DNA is TGTGCCAGCAGTTTATTCAGGGAAGGAGGTAATCAGCCCCAGCATTTT.

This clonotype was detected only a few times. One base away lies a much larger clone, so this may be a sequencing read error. The CDR3 reads CASSPRGGKQYF. CDR3 in DNA: TGTGCCAGCAGCCCCCGAGGGGGCAAGCAGTACTTC. This rearrangement joins TRBV13 to TRBJ2-7, with 7 nucleotides matching TRBD1. CDR1 is PRHDT, CDR2 FYEKMQ, per germline (reference sequence). Unmatched junction bases numbered 6, after V lost 5 bases and J lost 8 bases. This CDR3 comprises 12 residues.

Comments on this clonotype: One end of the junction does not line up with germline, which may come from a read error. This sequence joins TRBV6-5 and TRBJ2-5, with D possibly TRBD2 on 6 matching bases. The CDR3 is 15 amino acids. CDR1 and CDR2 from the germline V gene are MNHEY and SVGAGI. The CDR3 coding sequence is TGTGCCAACAGTTTCTCGACGGGGAGGAAAGAGACCCAGTACTTC. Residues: CANSFSTGRKETQYF.

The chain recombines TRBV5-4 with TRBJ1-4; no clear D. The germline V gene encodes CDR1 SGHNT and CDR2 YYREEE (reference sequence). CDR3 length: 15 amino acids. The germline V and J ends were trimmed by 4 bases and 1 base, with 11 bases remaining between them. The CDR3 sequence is CASSPGGGTNEKLFF. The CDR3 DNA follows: TGTGCCAGCAGCCCAGGCGGCGGAACTAATGAAAAACTGTTTTTT.

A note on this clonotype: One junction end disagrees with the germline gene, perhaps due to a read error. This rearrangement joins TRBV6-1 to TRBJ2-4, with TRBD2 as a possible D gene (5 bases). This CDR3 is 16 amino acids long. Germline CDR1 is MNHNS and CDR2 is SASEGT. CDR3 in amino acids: CVSSEVTLGAENIQYF. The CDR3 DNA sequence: TGTGTCAGCAGTGAAGTAACACTGGGAGCCGAAAACATTCAGTACTTC.

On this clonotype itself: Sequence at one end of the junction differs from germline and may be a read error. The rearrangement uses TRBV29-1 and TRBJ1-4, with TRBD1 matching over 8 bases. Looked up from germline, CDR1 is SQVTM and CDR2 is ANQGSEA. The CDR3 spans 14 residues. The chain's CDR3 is CSTSGQGHNEKLFF. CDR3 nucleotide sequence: TGTAGTACTTCTGGACAGGGACATAATGAAAAGCTGTTTTTT.

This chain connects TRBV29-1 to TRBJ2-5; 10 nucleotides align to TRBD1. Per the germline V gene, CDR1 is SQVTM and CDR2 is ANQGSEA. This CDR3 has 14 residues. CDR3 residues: CSIASGTGEETQYF. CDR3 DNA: TGCAGTATTGCTTCCGGGACAGGGGAAGAGACCCAGTACTTC.

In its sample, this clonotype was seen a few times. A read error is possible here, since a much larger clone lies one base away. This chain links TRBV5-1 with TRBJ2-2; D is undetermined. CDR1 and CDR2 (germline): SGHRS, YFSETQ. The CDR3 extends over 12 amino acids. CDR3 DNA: TGCGCCAACAGCTCAGGTTGGGGGGAGCTGTTTTTT. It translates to CANSSGWGELFF.

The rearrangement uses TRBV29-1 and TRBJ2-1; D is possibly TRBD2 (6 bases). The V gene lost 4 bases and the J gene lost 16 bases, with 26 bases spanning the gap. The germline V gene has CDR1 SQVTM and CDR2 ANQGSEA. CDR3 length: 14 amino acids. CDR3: CSVAVASDYNERFF. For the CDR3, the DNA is TGCAGCGTTGCCGTAGCTAGCGATTACAATGAGCGATTCTTC.

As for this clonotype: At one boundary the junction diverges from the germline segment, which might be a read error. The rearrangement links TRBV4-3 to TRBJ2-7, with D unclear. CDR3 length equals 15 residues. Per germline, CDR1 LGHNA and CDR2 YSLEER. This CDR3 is CASSQDVSSSYERYF. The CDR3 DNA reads TGTGCCAGCAGCCAAGATGTTTCCAGTTCCTACGAGCGGTACTTC.

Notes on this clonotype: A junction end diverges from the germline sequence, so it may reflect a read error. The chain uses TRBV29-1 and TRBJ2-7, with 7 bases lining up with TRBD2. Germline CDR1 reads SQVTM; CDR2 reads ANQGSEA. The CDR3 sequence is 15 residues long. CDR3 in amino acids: CSVLAPGTNSFEQYF. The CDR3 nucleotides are TGCAGCGTCCTAGCTCCGGGGACTAACTCCTTCGAGCAGTACTTC.

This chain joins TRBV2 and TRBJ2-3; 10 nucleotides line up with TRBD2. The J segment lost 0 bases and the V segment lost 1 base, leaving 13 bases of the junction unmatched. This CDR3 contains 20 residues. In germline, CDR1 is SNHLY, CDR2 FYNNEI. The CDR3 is CASSEDRGTSGRESTDTQYF. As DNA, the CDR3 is TGTGCCAGCAGTGAAGACAGGGGTACGAGCGGGAGGGAGAGCACAGATACGCAGTATTTT.

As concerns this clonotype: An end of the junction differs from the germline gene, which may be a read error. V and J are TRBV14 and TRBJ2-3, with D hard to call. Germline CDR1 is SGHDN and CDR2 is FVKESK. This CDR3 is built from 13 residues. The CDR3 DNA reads TGTGCCAGCAACCGAGGATATACAGATACGCAGTACTTT. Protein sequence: CASNRGYTDTQYF.

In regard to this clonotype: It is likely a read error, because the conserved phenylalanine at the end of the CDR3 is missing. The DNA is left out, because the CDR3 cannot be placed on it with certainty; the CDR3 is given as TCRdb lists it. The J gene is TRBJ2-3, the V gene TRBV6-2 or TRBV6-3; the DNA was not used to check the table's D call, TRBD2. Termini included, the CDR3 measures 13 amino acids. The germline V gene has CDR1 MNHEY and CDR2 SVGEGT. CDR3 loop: CASSLALADTQYV.

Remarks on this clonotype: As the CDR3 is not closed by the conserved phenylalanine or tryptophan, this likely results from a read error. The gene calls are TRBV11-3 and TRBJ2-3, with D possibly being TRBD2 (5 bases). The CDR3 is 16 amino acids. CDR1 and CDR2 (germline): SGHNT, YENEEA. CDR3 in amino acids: CASSGSPAVGVDKQYL. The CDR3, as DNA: TGCGCCAGCAGCGGCAGCCCGGCGGTAGGAGTGGATAAGCAGTATCTT.

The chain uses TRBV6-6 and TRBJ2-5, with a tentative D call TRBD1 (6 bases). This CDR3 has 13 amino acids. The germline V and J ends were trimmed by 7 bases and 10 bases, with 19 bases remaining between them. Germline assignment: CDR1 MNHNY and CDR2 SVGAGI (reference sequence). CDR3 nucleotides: TGTGCCAGCAACCCGAACAGGGTTGGGATCCAGTACTTC. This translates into CASNPNRVGIQYF.

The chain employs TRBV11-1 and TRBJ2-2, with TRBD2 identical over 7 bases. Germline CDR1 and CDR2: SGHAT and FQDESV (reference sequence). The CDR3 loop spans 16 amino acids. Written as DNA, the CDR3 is TGTACCAATAGCGACCCTAGCGGAGCGAACACCGGGGAGCTGTTTTTT. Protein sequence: CTNSDPSGANTGELFF.

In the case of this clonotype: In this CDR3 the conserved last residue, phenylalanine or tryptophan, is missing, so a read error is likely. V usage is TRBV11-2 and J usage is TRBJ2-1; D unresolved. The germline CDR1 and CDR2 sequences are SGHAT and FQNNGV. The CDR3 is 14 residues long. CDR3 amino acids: CASTPDCGYDEQFV. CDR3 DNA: TGTGCCAGCACCCCCGATTGCGGCTACGATGAGCAGTTCGTC.